This entry is about one T cell receptor beta chain. Methods used by the authors: By means of reference gene primer amplification, nucleated cell counts were estimated. The repertoire was sequenced with immunoSEQ multiplex PCR; TCRdb's copy has only in-frame clones and lacks some. The DNA gave D and trimming, while V, J and clone size come from that table. This sample has some 400,000 clones, with around 87% found just once. This entry comes from a study of blood T cell repertoires in COVID-19. Study-level information: COVID-19 samples, acute and convalescent, were from the United States, Italy and Spain. T cells, B-cell-depleted T cells, or PBMCs supplied cDNA or gDNA.

Seattle-derived patients entered the study during active infection and were followed longitudinally. Germline lookup yields CDR1 KGHDR and CDR2 SFDVKD. The CDR3 is 16 residues long. Trimming took 2 bases from V and 0 from J; bases not matched to a gene: 3. Material: peripheral blood. The origin of this receptor is a woman in her thirties with COVID-19, enrolled during active disease. V and J are TRBV24-1 and TRBJ2-3, with TRBD1 matching over 8 bases. In DNA form, the CDR3 reads TGTGCCACCAGTGATTATACAGGGGGGAGCACAGATACGCAGTATTTT. Encoded protein: CATSDYTGGSTDTQYF.